The source of this TCR beta chain is a study of neurological immune-mediated disorders. In its sample, this clonotype was seen many times. Its antigen is undetermined. Germline CDR1 and CDR2: MNHEY and SMNVEV (reference sequence). CDR3 size: 16 residues. With V trimmed by 4 bases and J by 1 base, 4 bases remained unmatched. Study-wide results and caveats: No clinical or MRI feature was associated with the multiple sclerosis repertoire cluster. There were no CDR3 amino acid sequences shared by expanded clones across subjects, a result suggesting private repertoires in all groups. The greatest TCR clonal expansion appeared in HTLV-1-associated myelopathy and the smallest, falling below healthy controls, in multiple sclerosis.

The sorted libraries took approximately 1 million CD4+ or CD8+ T cells. MiXCR was run by TCRdb on the 5' RACE reads, yielding one entry per CDR3 protein. The top ten clones hold approximately 1.5% of a sample with some 48,000 distinct CDR3 sequences, approximately 6.2% of them seen once. The rearrangement uses TRBV27 and TRBJ1-6, with TRBD1 identical over 7 bases. The source material was CD4+ T cells from blood. The TCR comes from a woman under 30 with multiple sclerosis. CDR3 sequence: CASSSRQGSYNSPLHF. The CDR3 bases are TGTGCCAGCAGTTCCCGACAGGGATCCTATAATTCACCCCTCCACTTT.